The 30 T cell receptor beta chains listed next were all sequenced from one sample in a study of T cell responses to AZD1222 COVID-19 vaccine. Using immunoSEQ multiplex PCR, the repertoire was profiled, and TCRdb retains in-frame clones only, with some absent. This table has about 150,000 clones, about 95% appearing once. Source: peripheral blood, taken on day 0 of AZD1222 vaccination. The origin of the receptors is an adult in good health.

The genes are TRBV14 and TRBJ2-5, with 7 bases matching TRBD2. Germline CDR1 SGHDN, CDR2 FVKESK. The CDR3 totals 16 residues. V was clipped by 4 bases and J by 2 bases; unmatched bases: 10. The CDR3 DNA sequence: TGTGCCAGCAGCCCCTTGGCGGGAGTGCCTCAAGAGACCCAGTACTTC. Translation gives CASSPLAGVPQETQYF. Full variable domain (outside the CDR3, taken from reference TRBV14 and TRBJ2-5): EAGVTQFPSHSVIEKGQTVTLRCDPISGHDNLYWYRRVMGKEIKFLLHFVKESKQDESGMPNNRFLAERTGGTYSTLKVQPAELEDSGVYFCASSPLAGVPQETQYFGPGTRLLVL.

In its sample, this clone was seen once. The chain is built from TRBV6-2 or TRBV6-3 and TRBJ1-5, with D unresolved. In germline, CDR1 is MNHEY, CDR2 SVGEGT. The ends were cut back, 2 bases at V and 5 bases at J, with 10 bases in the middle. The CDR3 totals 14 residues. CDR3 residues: CASSYGVGDQPQHF. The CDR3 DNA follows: TGTGCCAGCAGTTACGGAGTCGGTGATCAGCCCCAGCATTTT.

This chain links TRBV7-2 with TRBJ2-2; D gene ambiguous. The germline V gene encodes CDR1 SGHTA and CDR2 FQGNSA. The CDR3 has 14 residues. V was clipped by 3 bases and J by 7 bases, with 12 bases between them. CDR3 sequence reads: CASSFLIGLGELFF. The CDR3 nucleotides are TGTGCCAGCAGCTTCTTGATCGGCCTCGGGGAGCTGTTTTTT. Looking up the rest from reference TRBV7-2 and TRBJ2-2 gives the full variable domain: GAGVSQSPSNKVTEKGKDVELRCDPISGHTALYWYRQSLGQGLEFLIYFQGNSAPDKSGLPSDRFSAERTGGSVSTLTIQRTQQEDSAVYLCASSFLIGLGELFFGEGSRLTVL.

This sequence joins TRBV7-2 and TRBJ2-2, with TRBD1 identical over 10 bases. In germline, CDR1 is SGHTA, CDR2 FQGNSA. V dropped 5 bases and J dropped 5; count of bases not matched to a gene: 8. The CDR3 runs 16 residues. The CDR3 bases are TGTGCCAGCAGCACGAGACAGGGGGCGAGAACCGGGGAGCTGTTTTTT. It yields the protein CASSTRQGARTGELFF.

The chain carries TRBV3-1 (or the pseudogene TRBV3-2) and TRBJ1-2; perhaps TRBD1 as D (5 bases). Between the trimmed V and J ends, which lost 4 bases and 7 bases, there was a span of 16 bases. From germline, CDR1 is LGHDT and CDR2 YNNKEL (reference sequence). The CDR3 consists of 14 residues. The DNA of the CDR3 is TGTGCCAGCAGCCCATACGGGGCAGAACCTGGCTACACCTTC. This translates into CASSPYGAEPGYTF.

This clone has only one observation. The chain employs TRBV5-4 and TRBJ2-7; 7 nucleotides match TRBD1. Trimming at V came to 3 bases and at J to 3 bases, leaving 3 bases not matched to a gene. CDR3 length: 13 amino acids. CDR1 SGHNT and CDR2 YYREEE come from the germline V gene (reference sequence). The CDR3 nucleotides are TGTGCCAGCAGCTCCAACAGGGGCTACGAGCAGTACGTC. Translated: CASSSNRGYEQYV.

The CDR3 DNA is TGTGCCAGCAGCGGCCGGGACACCAATTCACCCCTCCACTTT. This codes for CASSGRDTNSPLHF. This sequence joins TRBV2 and TRBJ1-6, with a tentative D call TRBD1 (6 bases). CDR1 and CDR2 from the germline V gene are SNHLY and FYNNEI. The CDR3 totals 14 residues. The V and J ends lost 6 bases and 7 bases respectively, with 13 bases between them.

The CDR3 spells CASSLFGLGYEQYV. In DNA, the CDR3 is TGCGCCAGCAGCTTGTTTGGACTGGGGTACGAGCAGTACGTC. V and J are TRBV5-1 and TRBJ2-7; tentatively, D is TRBD2 (5 bases). V dropped 1 base and J dropped 4 bases, with 12 bases sitting between them. Germline V gene sequence: CDR1 SGHRS, CDR2 YFSETQ. The CDR3 sequence is 14 residues long.

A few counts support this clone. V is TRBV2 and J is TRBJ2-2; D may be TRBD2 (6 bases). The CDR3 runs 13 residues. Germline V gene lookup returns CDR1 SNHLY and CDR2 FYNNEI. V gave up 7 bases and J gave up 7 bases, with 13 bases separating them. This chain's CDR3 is CASKTGVVGELFF. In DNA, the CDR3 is TGTGCCAGCAAGACGGGAGTGGTCGGGGAGCTGTTTTTT.

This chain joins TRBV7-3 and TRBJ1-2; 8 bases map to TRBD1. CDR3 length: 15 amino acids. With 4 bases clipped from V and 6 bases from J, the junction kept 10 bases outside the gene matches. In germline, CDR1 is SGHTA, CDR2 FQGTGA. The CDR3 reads CASSSWTGYEDGYTF. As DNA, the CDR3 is TGTGCCAGCAGCTCGTGGACAGGGTATGAGGATGGCTACACCTTC.

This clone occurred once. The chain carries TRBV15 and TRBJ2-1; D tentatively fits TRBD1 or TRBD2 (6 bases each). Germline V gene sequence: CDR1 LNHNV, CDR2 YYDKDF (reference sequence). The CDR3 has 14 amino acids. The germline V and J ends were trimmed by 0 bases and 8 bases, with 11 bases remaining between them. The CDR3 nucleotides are TGTGCCACCAGCAGAGATACTAGGGGGGATGAGCAGTTCTTC. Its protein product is CATSRDTRGDEQFF.

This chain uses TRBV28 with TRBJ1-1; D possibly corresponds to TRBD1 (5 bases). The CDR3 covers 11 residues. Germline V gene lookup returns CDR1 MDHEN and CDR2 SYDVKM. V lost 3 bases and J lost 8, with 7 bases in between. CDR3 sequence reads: CASSFGTEAFF. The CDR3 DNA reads TGTGCCAGCAGTTTTGGGACCGAAGCTTTCTTT.

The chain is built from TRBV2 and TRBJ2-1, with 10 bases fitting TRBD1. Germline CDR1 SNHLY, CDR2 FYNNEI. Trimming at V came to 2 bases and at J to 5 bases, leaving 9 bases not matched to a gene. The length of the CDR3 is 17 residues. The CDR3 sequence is CASSEPRTGGDNNEQFF. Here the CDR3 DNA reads TGTGCCAGCAGTGAACCACGGACAGGGGGAGATAACAATGAGCAGTTCTTC.

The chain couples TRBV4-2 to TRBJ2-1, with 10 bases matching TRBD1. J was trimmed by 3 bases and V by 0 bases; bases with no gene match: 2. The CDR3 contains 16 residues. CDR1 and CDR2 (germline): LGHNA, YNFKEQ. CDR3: CASSQEGTGVYNEQFF. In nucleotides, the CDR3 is TGTGCCAGCAGCCAAGAGGGGACAGGGGTCTACAATGAGCAGTTCTTC.

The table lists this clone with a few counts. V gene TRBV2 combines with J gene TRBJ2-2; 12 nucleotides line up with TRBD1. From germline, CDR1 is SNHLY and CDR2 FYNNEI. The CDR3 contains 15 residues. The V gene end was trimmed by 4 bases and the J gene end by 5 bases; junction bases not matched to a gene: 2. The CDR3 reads CASSGDRGRTGELFF. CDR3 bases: TGTGCCAGCAGTGGGGACAGGGGGCGGACCGGGGAGCTGTTTTTT. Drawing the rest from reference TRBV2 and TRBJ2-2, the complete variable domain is EPEVTQTPSHQVTQMGQEVILRCVPISNHLYFYWYRQILGQKVEFLVSFYNNEISEKSEIFDDQFSVERPDGSNFTLKIRSTKLEDSAMYFCASSGDRGRTGELFFGEGSRLTVL.

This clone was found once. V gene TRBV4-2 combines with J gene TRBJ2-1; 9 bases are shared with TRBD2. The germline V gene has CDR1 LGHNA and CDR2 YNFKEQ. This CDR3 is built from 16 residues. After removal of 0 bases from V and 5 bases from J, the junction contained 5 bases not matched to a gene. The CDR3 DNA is TGTGCCAGCAGCCAAGATCGGGCGGGGGGGGACAATGAGCAGTTCTTC. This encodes CASSQDRAGGDNEQFF.

CDR3 sequence: CASRRPVDSYNEQFF. CDR3 DNA: TGTGCCAGTAGGCGCCCGGTCGACTCCTACAATGAGCAGTTCTTC. V and J are TRBV19 and TRBJ2-1, with D hard to call. The CDR3 runs to 15 residues. Trimming took off 6 bases at V and 0 bases at J, with 12 bases between the two ends. CDR1 LNHDA and CDR2 SQIVND come from the germline V gene (reference sequence). The full variable domain, its missing parts supplied by reference TRBV19 and TRBJ2-1, is DGGITQSPKYLFRKEGQNVTLSCEQNLNHDAMYWYRQDPGQGLRLIYYSQIVNDFQKGDIAEGYSVSREKKESFPLTVTSAQKNPTAFYLCASRRPVDSYNEQFFGPGTRLTVL.

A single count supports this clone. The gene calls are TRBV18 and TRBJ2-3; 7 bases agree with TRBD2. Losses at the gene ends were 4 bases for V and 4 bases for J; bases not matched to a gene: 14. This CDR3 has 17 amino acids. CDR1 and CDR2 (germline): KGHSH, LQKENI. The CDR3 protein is CASSHPLTSPWPDTQYF. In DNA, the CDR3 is TGTGCCAGCTCACACCCCCTGACTAGCCCCTGGCCAGATACGCAGTATTTT.

The DNA for the CDR3 is TGCGCCAGCAGCCAAGAGAGGGTCGGGCTCACAGATACGCAGTATTTT. It is translated as CASSQERVGLTDTQYF. The rearrangement links TRBV4-1 to TRBJ2-3, with a tentative D call TRBD2 (5 bases). This CDR3 has 16 residues. CDR1 is MGHRA, CDR2 YSYEKL, per germline. Trimming left V 0 bases short and J 2 bases short, with 12 bases between.

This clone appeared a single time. Here the CDR3 DNA reads TGTGCCAGCAGTTACTTCGGGGACAGGGCTCAGCCCCAGCATTTT. It encodes CASSYFGDRAQPQHF. The chain carries TRBV6-5 and TRBJ1-5; 9 nucleotides align to TRBD1. CDR1 and CDR2 (germline): MNHEY, SVGAGI. CDR3 length equals 15 residues. The trim removed 1 base at V and 6 bases at J, leaving 4 bases unmatched.

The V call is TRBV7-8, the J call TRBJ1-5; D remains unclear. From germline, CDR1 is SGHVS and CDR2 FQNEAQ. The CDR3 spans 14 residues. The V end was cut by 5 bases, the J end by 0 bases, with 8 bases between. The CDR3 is CASSPTSSNQPQHF. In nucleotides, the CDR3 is TGTGCCAGCAGCCCAACATCTAGCAATCAGCCCCAGCATTTT.

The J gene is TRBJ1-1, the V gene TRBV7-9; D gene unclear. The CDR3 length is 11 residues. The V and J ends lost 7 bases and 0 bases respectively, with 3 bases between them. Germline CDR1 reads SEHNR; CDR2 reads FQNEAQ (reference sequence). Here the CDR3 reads CASNLNTEAFF. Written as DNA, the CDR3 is TGTGCCAGCAACCTGAACACTGAAGCTTTCTTT. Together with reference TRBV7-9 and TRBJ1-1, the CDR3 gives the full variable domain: DTGVSQNPRHKITKRGQNVTFRCDPISEHNRLYWYRQTLGQGPEFLTYFQNEAQLEKSRLLSDRFSAERPKGSFSTLEIQRTEQGDSAMYLCASNLNTEAFFGQGTRLTVV.

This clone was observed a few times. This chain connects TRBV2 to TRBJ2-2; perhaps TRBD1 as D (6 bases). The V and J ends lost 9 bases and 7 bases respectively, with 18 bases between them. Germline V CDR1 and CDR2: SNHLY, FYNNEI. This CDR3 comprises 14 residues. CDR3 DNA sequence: TGTGCCAGTTCGATGACAGGTTTCAGCGGGGAGCTGTTTTTT. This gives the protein CASSMTGFSGELFF.

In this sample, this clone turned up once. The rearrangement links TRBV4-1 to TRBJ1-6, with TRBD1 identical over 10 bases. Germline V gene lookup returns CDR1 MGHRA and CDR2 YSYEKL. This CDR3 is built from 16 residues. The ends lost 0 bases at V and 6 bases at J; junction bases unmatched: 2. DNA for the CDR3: TGCGCCAGCAGCCAAGACAGACAGGGGGCTAATTCACCCCTCCACTTT. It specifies CASSQDRQGANSPLHF.

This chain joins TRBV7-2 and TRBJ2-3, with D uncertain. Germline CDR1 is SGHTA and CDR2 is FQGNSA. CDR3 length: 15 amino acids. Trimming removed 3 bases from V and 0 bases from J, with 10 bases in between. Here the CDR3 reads CASSLILSSTDTQYF. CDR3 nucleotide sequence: TGTGCCAGCAGCTTGATCCTCTCTAGCACAGATACGCAGTATTTT. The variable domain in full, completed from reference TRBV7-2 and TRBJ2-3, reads GAGVSQSPSNKVTEKGKDVELRCDPISGHTALYWYRQSLGQGLEFLIYFQGNSAPDKSGLPSDRFSAERTGGSVSTLTIQRTQQEDSAVYLCASSLILSSTDTQYFGPGTRLTVL.

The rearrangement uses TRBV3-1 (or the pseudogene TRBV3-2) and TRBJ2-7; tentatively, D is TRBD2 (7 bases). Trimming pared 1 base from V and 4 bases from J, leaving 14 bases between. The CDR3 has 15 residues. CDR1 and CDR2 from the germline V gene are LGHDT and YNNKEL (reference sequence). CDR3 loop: CASSQVGGDTYEQYV. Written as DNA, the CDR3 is TGTGCCAGCAGCCAAGTAGGGGGGGACACGTACGAGCAGTACGTC.

CDR3 DNA sequence: TGTGCCAGCAGCTCCACAGGGAACTATAATTCACCCCTCCACTTT. It encodes CASSSTGNYNSPLHF. The chain uses TRBV7-6 and TRBJ1-6; TRBD1 might be the D (6 bases). Germline assignment: CDR1 SGHVS and CDR2 FNYEAQ. The CDR3 has 15 residues. V dropped 4 bases and J dropped 3 bases, with 10 bases sitting between them.

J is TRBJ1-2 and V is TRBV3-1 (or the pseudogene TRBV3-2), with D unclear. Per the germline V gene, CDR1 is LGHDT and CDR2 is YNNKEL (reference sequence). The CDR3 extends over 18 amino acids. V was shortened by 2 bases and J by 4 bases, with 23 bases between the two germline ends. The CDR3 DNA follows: TGTGCCAGCAGCCAATGGGAGGGTTCAGGCCTGGCGCTCTATGGCTACACCTTC. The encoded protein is CASSQWEGSGLALYGYTF.

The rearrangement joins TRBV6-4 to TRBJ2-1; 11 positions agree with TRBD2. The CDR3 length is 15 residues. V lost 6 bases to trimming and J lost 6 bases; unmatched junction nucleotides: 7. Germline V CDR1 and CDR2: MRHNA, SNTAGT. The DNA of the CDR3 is TGTGCCAGCAGCCTACTAGCGGGGGAGGTCAATGAGCAGTTCTTC. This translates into CASSLLAGEVNEQFF.

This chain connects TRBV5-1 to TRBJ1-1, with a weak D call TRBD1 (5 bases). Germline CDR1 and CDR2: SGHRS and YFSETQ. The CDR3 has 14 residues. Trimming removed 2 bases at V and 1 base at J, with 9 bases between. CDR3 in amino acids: CASSLTGTNTEAFF. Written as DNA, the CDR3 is TGCGCCAGCAGCTTAACCGGGACGAACACTGAAGCTTTCTTT.